Following are 8 T cell receptor beta chains from one sample sequenced in a study of a mutant IDH1 vaccine in newly diagnosed glioma. Here immunoSEQ multiplex PCR was the method, and the copy in TCRdb shows in-frame clones only, minus some. The sample yields around 30,000 clones, around 80% seen once. The time point denotes: baseline, week 1 (first vaccination visit). This sample's treatment: pre-vaccination baseline after standard-of-care therapy. The sequencing here drew on peripheral blood mononuclear cells (PBMCs), taken from a glioma patient treated with radiotherapy, temozolomide or both. The origin of the receptors is a man aged 50-60 years with glioma. Some clones in this sample may be carry-over from other donors' samples.

This clone was counted between two and nine times. This sequence joins TRBV6-5 and TRBJ1-3, with D unclear. CDR1 is MNHEY and CDR2 is SVGAGI in the germline V gene. Trimming removed 5 bases at V and 4 bases at J, with 9 bases between. The CDR3 length is 13 residues. CDR3 bases: TGTGCCAGCAGTCGGGGTTACGGAAACACCATATATTTT. This sequence encodes CASSRGYGNTIYF.

The V gene is TRBV5-1, the J gene TRBJ1-2; maybe TRBD1 (6 bases). The V end lost 0 bases, the J end lost 6 bases, and 15 bases lay between the germline ends. CDR1 is SGHRS and CDR2 is YFSETQ in the germline V gene. This CDR3 has 15 amino acids. The CDR3 bases are TGCGCCAGCAGCTTGGCTGTACAGGGCATCGATGGCTACACCTTC. Encoded protein: CASSLAVQGIDGYTF. Complete variable domain (other parts from reference TRBV5-1 and TRBJ1-2): KAGVTQTPRYLIKTRGQQVTLSCSPISGHRSVSWYQQTPGQGLQFLFEYFSETQRNKGNFPGRFSGRQFSNSRSEMNVSTLELGDSALYLCASSLAVQGIDGYTFGSGTRLTVV.

V and J are TRBV7-9 and TRBJ1-2; no definite D call. CDR1 SEHNR and CDR2 FQNEAQ come from the germline V gene (reference sequence). V lost 1 base, J lost 7 bases, and 10 bases lay in between. The CDR3 totals 13 residues. CDR3 DNA: TGTGCCAGCAGCTTAGGGGCGGGAGGTGGCTACACCTTC. This sequence encodes CASSLGAGGGYTF.

This chain joins TRBV10-3 and TRBJ2-3, with D possibly TRBD1 on 5 matching bases. Germline CDR1 reads ENHRY; CDR2 reads SYGVKD. The CDR3 is made up of 13 amino acids. V was trimmed by 5 bases and J by 2 bases, leaving 8 bases between them. CDR3 region: CAISKDNTDTQYF. Written as DNA, the CDR3 is TGTGCCATCAGTAAGGACAACACAGATACGCAGTATTTT.

V usage is TRBV30 and J usage is TRBJ2-7, with a possible D match to TRBD1 (6 bases). CDR1 and CDR2 (germline): GTSNPN, SVGIG (reference sequence). V lost 5 bases to trimming and J lost 9 bases, with 20 bases between them. The CDR3 spans 13 residues. In DNA, the CDR3 is TGTGCCTGGGGGCGAGACAGGCCTAGGGGGCAGTACTTC. It is translated as CAWGRDRPRGQYF.

This sequence joins TRBV7-2 and TRBJ2-1, with 7 bases fitting TRBD1. Losses at the gene ends were 3 bases for V and 5 bases for J; bases not matched to a gene: 10. The CDR3 loop spans 16 amino acids. Germline V CDR1 and CDR2: SGHTA, FQGNSA. The CDR3 DNA reads TGTGCCAGCAGCTTGCTATACCGGGACAGAAACAATGAGCAGTTCTTC. Translating gives CASSLLYRDRNNEQFF.

The chain is built from TRBV5-1 and TRBJ2-3; D gene unclear. V dropped 0 bases and J dropped 4 bases, with 9 bases sitting between them. The CDR3 runs to 14 residues. Germline lookup yields CDR1 SGHRS and CDR2 YFSETQ. The CDR3 loop reads CASSLALRADTQYF. The CDR3, as DNA: TGCGCCAGCAGCTTGGCACTACGGGCAGATACGCAGTATTTT.

The V gene is TRBV7-2, the J gene TRBJ2-7; 8 bases are a match to TRBD2. The CDR3 is 15 residues long. Trimming removed 2 bases from V and 5 bases from J; junction bases left unmatched: 8. From germline, CDR1 is SGHTA and CDR2 FQGNSA. CDR3 nucleotides: TGTGCCAGCAGCTTAAGTGGCGGGAGGACCCACGAGCAGTACTTC. Translation gives CASSLSGGRTHEQYF.